One and the same sample provided the 23 T cell receptor beta chains below, sequenced in a study of OX40 agonist ivuxolimab in advanced cancers. Measured with immunoSEQ multiplex PCR; TCRdb has only the in-frame clones, and not every one. The data contain almost 65,000 clones, around 83% of them singletons. The sample was CD4+ or CD8+ T cells sorted from blood, taken in a trial of the OX40 agonist ivuxolimab. These receptor sequences come from an adult with an advanced solid tumor such as melanoma, head and neck, liver or kidney cancer.

Only a few counts were recorded for this clone. The chain employs TRBV6-5 and TRBJ2-1; possible D gene TRBD2, 6 bases. Germline values: CDR1 MNHEY, CDR2 SVGAGI. The CDR3 is 16 amino acids. The V end was cut by 0 bases, the J end by 0 bases, with 9 bases between. The CDR3 is CASSYSGGSSYNEQFF. Written as DNA, the CDR3 is TGTGCCAGCAGTTACTCGGGGGGAAGCTCCTACAATGAGCAGTTCTTC.

V gene TRBV5-4 combines with J gene TRBJ2-5; D is unresolved. The ends were cut back, 0 bases at V and 2 bases at J, with 5 bases in the middle. This CDR3 has 13 residues. The germline CDR1 and CDR2 sequences are SGHNT and YYREEE (reference sequence). CDR3: CASSLVAQETQYF. In nucleotides, the CDR3 is TGTGCCAGCAGCTTGGTGGCTCAAGAGACCCAGTACTTC.

CDR3 residues: CAIGAKMNTEAFF. The CDR3 DNA sequence: TGTGCCATAGGGGCAAAAATGAACACTGAAGCTTTCTTT. The chain links TRBV11-3 to TRBJ1-1, with D tentatively TRBD1 (5 bases). Germline lookup yields CDR1 SGHNT and CDR2 YENEEA. The V end lost 10 bases, the J end lost 0 bases, and 12 bases lay between the germline ends. The CDR3 consists of 13 residues.

Here the CDR3 reads CASSYGRGPTYNEQFF. In DNA, the CDR3 is TGTGCCAGCAGTTACGGTCGGGGTCCTACCTACAATGAGCAGTTCTTC. This chain connects TRBV6-6 to TRBJ2-1; D may be TRBD2 (5 bases). V was shortened by 2 bases and J by 2 bases, with 13 bases between the two germline ends. CDR3 length: 16 residues. Looked up from germline, CDR1 is MNHNY and CDR2 is SVGAGI (reference sequence).

V and J are TRBV5-4 and TRBJ2-5; the D is unclear. V was shortened by 4 bases and J by 4 bases, with 11 bases between the two germline ends. CDR1 is SGHNT, CDR2 YYREEE, per germline (reference sequence). CDR3 size: 13 residues. In DNA form, the CDR3 reads TGTGCCAGCAGCCTAAAAGAAGGAGAGACCCAGTACTTC. Protein sequence: CASSLKEGETQYF. The variable domain in full, with the rest retrieved from reference TRBV5-4 and TRBJ2-5, is ETGVTQSPTHLIKTRGQQVTLRCSSQSGHNTVSWYQQALGQGPQFIFQYYREEENGRGNFPPRFSGLQFPNYSSELNVNALELDDSALYLCASSLKEGETQYFGPGTRLLVL.

As regards this clone: At one boundary the junction diverges from the germline segment, which might be a read error. The V and J genes are TRBV5-5 and TRBJ2-7; possibly TRBD1 for D (6 bases). CDR1 and CDR2 from the germline V gene are SGHKS and YYEKEE (reference sequence). The CDR3 runs to 13 residues. In nucleotides, the CDR3 is TGTGCCAGCAGGTTGGGGGCTGCCTACGAGCAGTACTTC. It is translated as CASRLGAAYEQYF.

The genes are TRBV2 and TRBJ2-3; D possibly corresponds to TRBD2 (6 bases). Germline V gene lookup returns CDR1 SNHLY and CDR2 FYNNEI. The CDR3 spans 15 residues. The V end was cut by 9 bases, the J end by 4 bases, with 20 bases between. The CDR3 bases are TGTGCCAGTATATCCGGGACTCTGGGCGCAGATACGCAGTATTTT. Encoded protein: CASISGTLGADTQYF.

This clone was counted once. The CDR3 sequence: CASSSKRETQYF. In DNA form, the CDR3 reads TGCGCCAGCAGCTCGAAACGGGAGACCCAGTACTTC. The chain has TRBV5-1 and TRBJ2-5; D is unresolved. The CDR3 is 12 amino acids. Germline lookup yields CDR1 SGHRS and CDR2 YFSETQ. V lost 3 bases and J 5 bases, leaving 8 bases between the germline ends.

V and J are TRBV6-1 and TRBJ1-2; D not certain. Between the trimmed V and J ends, which lost 2 bases and 7 bases, there was a span of 8 bases. This CDR3 has 12 amino acids. CDR1 and CDR2 from the germline V gene are MNHNS and SASEGT. The CDR3 nucleotides are TGTGCCAGCAGTGAAAGCGAATTTGGCTACACCTTC. Amino acids: CASSESEFGYTF.

The chain combines TRBV7-3 with TRBJ1-1; TRBD1 might be the D (5 bases). The CDR3 runs 13 residues. Germline V gene data show CDR1 as SGHTA and CDR2 as FQGTGA. Trimming cost V 1 base and J 3 bases, with 6 bases left between them. The CDR3 sequence is CASSLRGDTEAFF. The CDR3 DNA sequence: TGTGCCAGCAGCTTAAGAGGGGACACTGAAGCTTTCTTT.

The rearrangement uses TRBV5-1 and TRBJ1-2; 9 bases map to TRBD1. The CDR3 totals 15 residues. The V gene end was trimmed by 0 bases and the J gene end by 3 bases; junction bases not matched to a gene: 3. The germline gives CDR1 SGHRS, CDR2 YFSETQ. The DNA of the CDR3 is TGCGCCAGCAGCTTGGGACAGGGGGAGGACTATGGCTACACCTTC. It yields the protein CASSLGQGEDYGYTF.

V usage is TRBV19 and J usage is TRBJ1-3; TRBD1 aligns across 8 bases. The CDR3 length is 14 residues. Germline V gene data show CDR1 as LNHDA and CDR2 as SQIVND (reference sequence). Losses at the gene ends were 7 bases for V and 3 bases for J; bases not matched to a gene: 5. CDR3 in DNA: TGTGCCAGTATCCAGGGGGCGTATGGAAACACCATATATTTT. Protein sequence: CASIQGAYGNTIYF.

This chain joins TRBV9 and TRBJ2-3, with D unclear. The CDR3 totals 15 residues. Per germline, CDR1 SGDLS and CDR2 YYNGEE. V was shortened by 2 bases and J by 1 base, with 11 bases between the two germline ends. The CDR3 DNA follows: TGTGCCAGCAGCGTGGGCTACCCTGGCACAGATACGCAGTATTTT. It encodes CASSVGYPGTDTQYF.

The chain is built from TRBV7-9 and TRBJ1-2; maybe TRBD1 (5 bases). Germline V CDR1 and CDR2: SEHNR, FQNEAQ (reference sequence). V lost 0 bases and J lost 6, with 11 bases in between. This CDR3 spans 14 amino acids. DNA for the CDR3: TGTGCCAGCAGCTTAGCGGGGGACCCCGATGGCTACACCTTC. Residues: CASSLAGDPDGYTF.

This chain connects TRBV19 to TRBJ2-5, with 13 bases that match TRBD2. Looked up from germline, CDR1 is LNHDA and CDR2 is SQIVND (reference sequence). V shed 5 bases and J 5 bases; nucleotides not matched to a gene: 2. CDR3 length equals 14 residues. This CDR3 reads CASSLTSGRETQYF. The CDR3 region has the DNA TGTGCCAGTAGTTTGACTAGCGGGAGGGAGACCCAGTACTTC.

V usage is TRBV6-1 and J usage is TRBJ2-1; TRBD2 aligns across 9 bases. CDR3 length: 18 amino acids. Germline values: CDR1 MNHNS, CDR2 SASEGT. V lost 3 bases to trimming and J lost 0 bases; unmatched junction nucleotides: 9. The CDR3 protein is CASSERVGLAHSYNEQFF. The CDR3 region has the DNA TGTGCCAGCAGTGAGCGGGTGGGACTAGCCCACTCCTACAATGAGCAGTTCTTC.

The sample holds a few counts of this clone. This sequence joins TRBV2 and TRBJ1-2; D is undetermined. This CDR3 is built from 16 residues. Per germline, CDR1 SNHLY and CDR2 FYNNEI. Trimming stripped 6 bases from V and 3 bases from J, with 20 bases between. The CDR3 nucleotides read TGTGCCAGCAGCGACTCCAGGTCTCGGGTCGACTATGGCTACACCTTC. This gives the protein CASSDSRSRVDYGYTF. Looking up the rest from reference TRBV2 and TRBJ1-2 gives the full variable domain: EPEVTQTPSHQVTQMGQEVILRCVPISNHLYFYWYRQILGQKVEFLVSFYNNEISEKSEIFDDQFSVERPDGSNFTLKIRSTKLEDSAMYFCASSDSRSRVDYGYTFGSGTRLTVV.

The chain uses TRBV9 and TRBJ1-1; 9 bases are a match to TRBD1. Germline-derived CDR1 and CDR2 are SGDLS and YYNGEE. There are 16 residues in the CDR3. The J segment lost 1 base and the V segment lost 4 bases, leaving 8 bases of the junction unmatched. This CDR3 reads CASSPRTGEWNTEAFF. In DNA, the CDR3 is TGTGCCAGCAGCCCCCGGACAGGGGAATGGAACACTGAAGCTTTCTTT. Supplemented by reference TRBV9 and TRBJ1-1, the full variable domain reads DSGVTQTPKHLITATGQRVTLRCSPRSGDLSVYWYQQSLDQGLQFLIQYYNGEERAKGNILERFSAQQFPDLHSELNLSSLELGDSALYFCASSPRTGEWNTEAFFGQGTRLTVV.

This chain uses TRBV10-2 with TRBJ1-4, with 7 positions matching TRBD1. This CDR3 contains 16 residues. In germline, CDR1 is WSHSY, CDR2 SAAADI. Unmatched junction bases numbered 10, after V lost 6 bases and J lost 3 bases. CDR3 nucleotides: TGCGCCAGCAGGGGTTCACAGGGGTTCTCTAATGAAAAACTGTTTTTT. It is translated as CASRGSQGFSNEKLFF.

The J gene is TRBJ2-1, the V gene TRBV6-5; 8 bases line up with TRBD2. Germline CDR1 reads MNHEY; CDR2 reads SVGAGI. The CDR3 has 14 residues. The V gene end was trimmed by 6 bases and the J gene end by 5 bases; junction bases not matched to a gene: 6. The CDR3 region has the DNA TGTGCCAGCAGCATCGGACTAGCCAACAATGAGCAGTTCTTC. Translating gives CASSIGLANNEQFF.

This clone was seen once. The rearrangement uses TRBV7-3 and TRBJ2-7; 12 bases line up with TRBD1. The length of the CDR3 is 13 residues. V lost 4 bases to trimming and J lost 8 bases; unmatched junction nucleotides: 3. Germline values: CDR1 SGHTA, CDR2 FQGTGA. CDR3 residues: CASSSGTGGKQYF. The CDR3 DNA reads as TGTGCCAGCAGCTCCGGGACAGGGGGCAAGCAGTACTTC.

This clone was seen a few times. The chain couples TRBV30 to TRBJ2-7; 7 positions match TRBD1. Germline loops: CDR1 GTSNPN, CDR2 SVGIG (reference sequence). There are 13 residues in the CDR3. Germline trimming cut 7 bases from V and 4 bases from J; bases unmatched to any gene: 10. The CDR3 coding sequence is TGTGCCTCCCAACACGGGACAGCTTACGAGCAGTACTTC. It translates to CASQHGTAYEQYF.

The V call is TRBV4-1, the J call TRBJ2-1; 7 bases agree with TRBD2. This CDR3 spans 17 amino acids. Germline V CDR1 and CDR2: MGHRA, YSYEKL. Germline trimming cut 0 bases from V and 2 bases from J; bases unmatched to any gene: 7. The CDR3 coding sequence is TGCGCCAGCAGCCAAGATCTAATCGGGAGGACCTACAATGAGCAGTTCTTC. Translation gives CASSQDLIGRTYNEQFF.